Following are 23 T cell receptor beta chains from one sample sequenced in a study of early T cells in non-severe SARS-CoV-2 infection. TCRdb itself ran the 5' RACE reads through MiXCR, one entry per CDR3 protein. The data contain 100,000 or so distinct CDR3 sequences, roughly 15% of them seen just once; the ten biggest clones take up 5.1%. This specimen consisted of whole blood, obtained at baseline. These TCRs come from an adult who was a healthcare worker with PCR-confirmed SARS-CoV-2 infection or an uninfected control (not recorded which).

This clonotype was counted a single time. The CDR3 sequence: CASSPISRHTDTQYF. The CDR3 DNA follows: TGTGCCAGTAGCCCGATTAGCAGACACACAGATACGCAGTATTTT. V is TRBV13 and J is TRBJ2-3; no clear D gene. Trimming took 9 bases from V and 2 from J, leaving 18 bases between them. The CDR3 is 15 amino acids. Germline lookup yields CDR1 PRHDT and CDR2 FYEKMQ (reference sequence).

This rearrangement joins TRBV20-1 to TRBJ2-7; a weak D match, TRBD2 (6 bases). Trimming removed 2 bases from V and 5 bases from J, with 16 bases in between. CDR1 and CDR2 (germline): DFQATT, SNEGSKA (reference sequence). The CDR3 consists of 14 residues. Here the CDR3 reads CSARITGVFHEQYF. In DNA form, the CDR3 reads TGCAGTGCTAGAATAACGGGAGTATTCCACGAGCAGTACTTC.

The rearrangement links TRBV28 to TRBJ2-1; 7 bases match TRBD2. Germline CDR1 MDHEN, CDR2 SYDVKM. The junction had 21 bases not matched to a gene; V was cut back by 5 bases and J by 8 bases. CDR3 size: 18 residues. This CDR3 is CASSPYSIRTRSRDEQFF. Written as DNA, the CDR3 is TGTGCCAGCAGTCCTTACTCCATACGGACTAGAAGTAGGGATGAGCAGTTCTTC.

In this sample, this clonotype turned up many times. The V gene is TRBV14, the J gene TRBJ1-1, with D uncertain. With 4 bases removed from V and 3 bases from J, the gap between germline ends came to 9 bases. Germline assignment: CDR1 SGHDN and CDR2 FVKESK. The CDR3 is made up of 13 amino acids. CDR3 sequence: CASSPSAYTEAFF. The CDR3 DNA reads TGTGCCAGCAGCCCTAGCGCCTACACTGAAGCTTTCTTT.

The chain employs TRBV7-2 and TRBJ2-2, with D tentatively TRBD1 or TRBD2 (5 bases each). Deletions cut 3 bases from V and 4 bases from J, with 12 bases between. The CDR3 is 15 amino acids. The germline CDR1 and CDR2 sequences are SGHTA and FQGNSA. CDR3 DNA sequence: TGTGCCAGCAGCTTGAGGGGCGCGGGCACCGGGGAGCTGTTTTTT. Its protein is CASSLRGAGTGELFF. The entire variable domain, with the rest obtained from reference TRBV7-2 and TRBJ2-2, is as follows: GAGVSQSPSNKVTEKGKDVELRCDPISGHTALYWYRQSLGQGLEFLIYFQGNSAPDKSGLPSDRFSAERTGGSVSTLTIQRTQQEDSAVYLCASSLRGAGTGELFFGEGSRLTVL.

V and J are TRBV19 and TRBJ2-6; the D is unclear. Germline CDR1 is LNHDA and CDR2 is SQIVND (reference sequence). V lost 7 bases and J 0 bases, leaving 4 bases between the germline ends. CDR3 size: 13 residues. CDR3 loop: CASTNSGANVLTF. The CDR3 DNA reads TGTGCCAGTACCAACTCTGGGGCCAACGTCCTGACTTTC.

This clonotype was recorded many times. In DNA, the CDR3 is TGCAGCGTCGTCAGCCTGGCTGGAAACACCATATATTTT. This sequence encodes CSVVSLAGNTIYF. The V and J genes are TRBV29-1 and TRBJ1-3, with unresolved D. The CDR3 has 13 amino acids. Germline loops: CDR1 SQVTM, CDR2 ANQGSEA. Trimming removed 6 bases at V and 2 bases at J, with 11 bases between.

This rearrangement joins TRBV12-3 or TRBV12-4 to TRBJ2-4; no firm D call. Between the trimmed V and J ends, which lost 3 bases and 8 bases, there was a span of 14 bases. CDR3 length: 14 residues. In DNA, the CDR3 is TGTGCCAGCAGTTTGAGGCCCGGATGGGACATTCAGTACTTC. It specifies CASSLRPGWDIQYF.

This chain links TRBV29-1 with TRBJ2-7; D is uncertain. Per germline, CDR1 SQVTM and CDR2 ANQGSEA. Trimming stripped 0 bases from V and 5 bases from J, with 5 bases between. The length of the CDR3 is 11 residues. CDR3 bases: TGCAGCGTTGAAGATTTGGACGAGCAGTACTTC. Encoded protein: CSVEDLDEQYF.

V usage is TRBV28 and J usage is TRBJ1-2, with D unresolved. Trimming pared 2 bases from V and 8 bases from J, leaving 9 bases between. Germline V gives CDR1 MDHEN, CDR2 SYDVKM. The CDR3 spans 12 residues. The CDR3 sequence: CASSLAVEGYTF. The CDR3 DNA is TGTGCCAGCAGTTTAGCCGTGGAGGGCTACACCTTC.

This clonotype was seen at least ten times. The V gene is TRBV4-1, the J gene TRBJ2-7; D is uncertain. The CDR3 is 14 amino acids. Germline V CDR1 and CDR2: MGHRA, YSYEKL. V was shortened by 2 bases and J by 6 bases, with 14 bases between the two germline ends. The CDR3 spells CASSQPLGPVEQYF. Here the CDR3 DNA reads TGCGCCAGCAGCCAACCTTTAGGACCGGTCGAGCAGTACTTC.

This clonotype showed up just a few times. This rearrangement joins TRBV3-1 to TRBJ2-7; 7 nucleotides align to TRBD2. The length of the CDR3 is 16 residues. V lost 2 bases and J lost 0; bases outside the gene matches: 7. Germline V gives CDR1 LGHDT, CDR2 YNNKEL (reference sequence). The CDR3 reads CASSQTPGLVSYEQYF. As DNA, the CDR3 is TGTGCCAGCAGCCAAACTCCAGGACTAGTCTCCTACGAGCAGTACTTC.

V gene TRBV18 combines with J gene TRBJ1-1, with TRBD1 as a possible D gene (5 bases). V was shortened by 3 bases and J by 0 bases, with 11 bases between the two germline ends. The CDR3 sequence is 15 residues long. Germline lookup yields CDR1 KGHSH and CDR2 LQKENI. The CDR3 DNA reads as TGTGCCAGCTCACCTCAATCAGGGTTGAACACTGAAGCTTTCTTT. Its protein is CASSPQSGLNTEAFF. Complete variable domain (other parts from reference TRBV18 and TRBJ1-1): NAGVMQNPRHLVRRRGQEARLRCSPMKGHSHVYWYRQLPEEGLKFMVYLQKENIIDESGMPKERFSAEFPKEGPSILRIQQVVRGDSAAYFCASSPQSGLNTEAFFGQGTRLTVV.

This chain uses TRBV11-2 with TRBJ2-3; TRBD2 is a possible D gene (5 bases). The V end was cut by 11 bases, the J end by 2 bases, with 17 bases between. CDR3 size: 14 residues. CDR1 is SGHAT, CDR2 FQNNGV, per germline. CDR3 sequence (DNA): TGTGCCGTTGAGCGACGCGGGCTCACAGATACGCAGTATTTT. It translates to CAVERRGLTDTQYF.

This chain connects TRBV20-1 to TRBJ1-5; D gene ambiguous. The CDR3 consists of 12 residues. Germline values: CDR1 DFQATT, CDR2 SNEGSKA (reference sequence). Trimming took off 4 bases at V and 7 bases at J, with 11 bases between the two ends. The CDR3, as DNA: TGCAGTGCTAAGGGCGGTGGACAGCCCCAGCATTTT. As protein: CSAKGGGQPQHF.

In its sample, this clonotype was seen a few times. Lacking the conserved final phenylalanine or tryptophan, this CDR3 likely reflects a read error. V usage is TRBV28 and J usage is TRBJ2-1, with no clear D. V shed 2 bases and J shed 0 bases, with 2 bases lying between them. Per the germline V gene, CDR1 is MDHEN and CDR2 is SYDVKM. This CDR3 is 13 amino acids long. CDR3: CASSLSSYNEQFS. The CDR3 region has the DNA TGTGCCAGCAGTTTAAGCTCCTACAATGAGCAGTTCTCC.

The rearrangement links TRBV14 to TRBJ2-1, with a weak D call TRBD2 (6 bases). Trimming took 3 bases from V and 8 from J, leaving 17 bases between them. Germline V gene sequence: CDR1 SGHDN, CDR2 FVKESK. The CDR3 contains 15 residues. CDR3 residues: CASSHGGSAVDEQFF. The CDR3 DNA follows: TGTGCCAGCAGCCATGGAGGGAGTGCAGTTGATGAGCAGTTCTTC.

The chain couples TRBV20-1 to TRBJ2-5; 10 bases line up with TRBD2. There are 15 residues in the CDR3. CDR1 and CDR2 (germline): DFQATT, SNEGSKA (reference sequence). V lost 3 bases to trimming and J lost 5 bases; unmatched junction nucleotides: 9. CDR3: CSASEAGGPAETQYF. CDR3 in DNA: TGCAGTGCTAGTGAAGCGGGAGGGCCGGCGGAGACCCAGTACTTC.

As regards this clonotype: A read error may produce the germline difference seen at one junction end. The CDR3 sequence is CASSFGLENAF. CDR3 nucleotides: TGTGCCAGCAGTTTTGGGCTGGAGAACGCCTTC. The V and J genes are TRBV12-3 or TRBV12-4 and TRBJ2-4; D not resolved. The CDR3 loop spans 11 amino acids.

This chain links TRBV6-6 with TRBJ2-3, with 10 bases aligning to TRBD1. J was trimmed by 4 bases and V by 2 bases; bases with no gene match: 3. Germline V CDR1 and CDR2: MNHNY, SVGAGI (reference sequence). The CDR3 runs to 15 residues. The DNA for the CDR3 is TGTGCCAGCAGTTACCAGGGGACAGGGGCAGATACGCAGTATTTT. It translates to CASSYQGTGADTQYF.

Sample share makes this clonotype medium-sized. The chain is built from TRBV4-1 and TRBJ2-7, with a tentative D call TRBD2 (5 bases). Germline CDR1 reads MGHRA; CDR2 reads YSYEKL. The CDR3 sequence is 15 residues long. With 0 bases removed from V and 6 bases from J, the gap between germline ends came to 15 bases. CDR3 sequence: CASSQDLASYGEQYF. The CDR3 region has the DNA TGCGCCAGCAGCCAAGATTTAGCGTCTTACGGCGAGCAGTACTTC.

This clonotype was observed a few times. The rearrangement uses TRBV12-3 or TRBV12-4 and TRBJ1-2; unclear D gene. CDR3 length equals 12 residues. V was trimmed by 6 bases and J by 8 bases, leaving 13 bases between them. The CDR3 bases are TGTGCCAGCAGCAACCTTTCGGGCGGCTACACCTTC. It translates to CASSNLSGGYTF.

The sample holds many counts of this clonotype. This rearrangement joins TRBV28 to TRBJ2-7; 9 bases fit TRBD1. J gave up 5 bases and V 6 bases, and 14 bases lay outside the gene matches. Germline CDR1 MDHEN, CDR2 SYDVKM. This CDR3 has 16 residues. The CDR3 protein is CASRPQGAQGPHEQYF. The CDR3 region has the DNA TGTGCCAGCAGGCCACAGGGGGCCCAAGGTCCTCACGAGCAGTACTTC.